One sample yielded the 2 T cell receptor beta chains listed below, sequenced in a study of T cells after yellow fever vaccination (dated by TCRdb to the late 2010s). The library was generated by 5' RACE. The sample was run on an Illumina NovaSeq 6000. TCRdb reprocessed the public reads (quality trimming at Q25 with fastp, clone calling with MiXCR) and kept in-frame beta chains. Identical CDR3 protein sequences are pooled into one entry, listed with their most common genes and DNA. Counted in this sample were about 260,000 distinct CDR3 sequences; around 5.2% of them appeared once. The ten largest account for less than 3.5% of the sample. Interpreted using the paper, the treatment or condition label stands for: live attenuated yellow fever vaccine strain. The sample here was CD4+ T cells sorted from PBMCs, taken on the day of the yellow fever booster vaccination. The origin of the receptors is a man between 18 and 29 years old who received the YFV17D yellow fever vaccine.

This clonotype was observed at least ten times. The genes are TRBV20-1 and TRBJ2-5; 9 nucleotides align to TRBD2. The CDR3 is 14 residues long. Germline CDR1 DFQATT, CDR2 SNEGSKA (reference sequence). The junction had 12 bases not matched to a gene; V was cut back by 6 bases and J by 7 bases. CDR3 in amino acids: CSARGSGGRWTQYF. The CDR3 bases are TGCAGTGCCCGGGGTAGCGGGGGCAGGTGGACCCAGTACTTC.

This clonotype was observed a handful of times. The chain combines TRBV28 with TRBJ1-1; D is perhaps TRBD1 (5 bases). From germline, CDR1 is MDHEN and CDR2 SYDVKM. Trimming removed 6 bases at V and 1 base at J, with 15 bases between. CDR3 length equals 15 residues. DNA of the CDR3: TGTGCCAGCAGCCAGCTAGGCGGGGGGAACACTGAAGCTTTCTTT. Its protein is CASSQLGGGNTEAFF.